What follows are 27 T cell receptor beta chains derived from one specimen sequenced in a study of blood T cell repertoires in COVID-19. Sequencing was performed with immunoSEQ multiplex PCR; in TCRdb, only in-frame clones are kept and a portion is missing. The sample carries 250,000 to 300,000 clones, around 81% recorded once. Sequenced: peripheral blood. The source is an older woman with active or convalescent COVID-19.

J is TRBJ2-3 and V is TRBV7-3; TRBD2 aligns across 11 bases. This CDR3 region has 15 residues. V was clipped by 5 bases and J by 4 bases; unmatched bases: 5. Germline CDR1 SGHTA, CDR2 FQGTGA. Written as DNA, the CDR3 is TGTGCCAGCAGCACGACTAGCGGGGTTTCAGATACGCAGTATTTT. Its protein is CASSTTSGVSDTQYF.

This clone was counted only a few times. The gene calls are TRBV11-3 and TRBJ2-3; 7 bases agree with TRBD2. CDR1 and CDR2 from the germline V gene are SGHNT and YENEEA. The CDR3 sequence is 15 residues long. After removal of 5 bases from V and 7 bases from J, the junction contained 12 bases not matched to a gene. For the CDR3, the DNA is TGTGCCAGCAGCCAGGAGTCCGGGGGGAAGAATACGCAGTATTTT. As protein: CASSQESGGKNTQYF.

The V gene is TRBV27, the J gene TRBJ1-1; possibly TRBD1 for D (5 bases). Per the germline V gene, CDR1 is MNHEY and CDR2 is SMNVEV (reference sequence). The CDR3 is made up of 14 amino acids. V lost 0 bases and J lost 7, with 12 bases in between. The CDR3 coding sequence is TGTGCCAGCAGTTTATCTGGGGGAGGTAGTGAAGCTTTCTTT. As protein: CASSLSGGGSEAFF.

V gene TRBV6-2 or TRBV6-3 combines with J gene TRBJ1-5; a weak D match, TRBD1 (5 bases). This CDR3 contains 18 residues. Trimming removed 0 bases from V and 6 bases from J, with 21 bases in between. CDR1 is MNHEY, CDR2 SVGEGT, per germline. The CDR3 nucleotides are TGTGCCAGCAGTTACTCGACCGGGACTTGGCGGGCTAGTCAGCCCCAGCATTTT. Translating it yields CASSYSTGTWRASQPQHF.

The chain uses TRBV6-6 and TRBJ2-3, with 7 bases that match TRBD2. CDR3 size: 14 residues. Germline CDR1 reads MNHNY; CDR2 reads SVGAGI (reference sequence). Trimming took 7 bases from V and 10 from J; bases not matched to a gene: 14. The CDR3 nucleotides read TGTGCCAGCACCCCCATGGGAGGGAGCCTGGCGCAGTATTTT. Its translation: CASTPMGGSLAQYF.

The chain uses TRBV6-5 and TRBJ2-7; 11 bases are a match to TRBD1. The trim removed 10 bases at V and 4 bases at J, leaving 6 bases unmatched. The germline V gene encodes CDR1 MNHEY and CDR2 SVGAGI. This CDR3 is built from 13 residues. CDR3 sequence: CATRTGGKYEQYF. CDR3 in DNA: TGTGCCACACGGACAGGGGGCAAGTACGAGCAGTACTTC.

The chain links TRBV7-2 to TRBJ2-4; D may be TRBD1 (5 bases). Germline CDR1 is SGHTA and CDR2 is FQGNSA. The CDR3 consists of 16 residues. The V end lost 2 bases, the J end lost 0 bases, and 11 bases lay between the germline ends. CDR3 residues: CASSLLTVGAKNIQYF. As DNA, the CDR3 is TGTGCCAGCAGCTTATTGACAGTCGGAGCCAAAAACATTCAGTACTTC.

The CDR3 region is CASSVATGYHGYTF. The CDR3 DNA sequence: TGTGCCAGCAGCGTGGCGACAGGGTATCATGGCTACACCTTC. The V gene is TRBV6-5, the J gene TRBJ1-2; 7 bases line up with TRBD1. The CDR3 runs to 14 residues. The junction had 10 bases not matched to a gene; V was cut back by 6 bases and J by 6 bases. Germline CDR1 is MNHEY and CDR2 is SVGAGI.

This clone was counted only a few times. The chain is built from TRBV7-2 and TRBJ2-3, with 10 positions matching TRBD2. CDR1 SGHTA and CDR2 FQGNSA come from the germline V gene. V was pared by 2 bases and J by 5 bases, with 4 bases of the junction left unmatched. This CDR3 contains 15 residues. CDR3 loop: CASSLTAGGRDTQYF. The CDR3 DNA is TGTGCCAGCAGCTTAACAGCGGGGGGGCGAGATACGCAGTATTTT.

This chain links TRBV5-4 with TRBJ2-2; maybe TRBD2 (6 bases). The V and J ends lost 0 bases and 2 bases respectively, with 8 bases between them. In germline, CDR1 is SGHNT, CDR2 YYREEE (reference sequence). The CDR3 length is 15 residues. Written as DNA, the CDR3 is TGTGCCAGCAGCTTGGGAGGGACTAACACCGGGGAGCTGTTTTTT. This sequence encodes CASSLGGTNTGELFF.

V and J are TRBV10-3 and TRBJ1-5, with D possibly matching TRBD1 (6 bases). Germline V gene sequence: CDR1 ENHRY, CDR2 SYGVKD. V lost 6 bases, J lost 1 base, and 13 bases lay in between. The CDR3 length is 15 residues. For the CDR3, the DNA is TGTGCCATCAGGAAGGAGGGGGGGAGCAATCAGCCCCAGCATTTT. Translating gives CAIRKEGGSNQPQHF.

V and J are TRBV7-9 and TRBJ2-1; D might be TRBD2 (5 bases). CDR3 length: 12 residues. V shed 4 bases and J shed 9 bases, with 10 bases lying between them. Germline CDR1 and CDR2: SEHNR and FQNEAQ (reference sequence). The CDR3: CASSSGVTEQFF. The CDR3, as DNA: TGTGCCAGCAGCTCCGGGGTCACTGAGCAGTTCTTC. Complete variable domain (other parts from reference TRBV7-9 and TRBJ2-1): DTGVSQNPRHKITKRGQNVTFRCDPISEHNRLYWYRQTLGQGPEFLTYFQNEAQLEKSRLLSDRFSAERPKGSFSTLEIQRTEQGDSAMYLCASSSGVTEQFFGPGTRLTVL.

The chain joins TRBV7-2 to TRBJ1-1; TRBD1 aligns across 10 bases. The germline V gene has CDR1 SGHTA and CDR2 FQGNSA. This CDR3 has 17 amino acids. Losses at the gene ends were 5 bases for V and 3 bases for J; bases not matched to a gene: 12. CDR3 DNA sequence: TGTGCCAGCAGCCCGAGGCCGGGACAGGGGTCGGACACTGAAGCTTTCTTT. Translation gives CASSPRPGQGSDTEAFF.

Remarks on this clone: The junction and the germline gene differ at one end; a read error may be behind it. The CDR3: CASSTGGRQGTQYF. The DNA of the CDR3 is TGTGCCAGTAGTACGGGGGGGCGCCAAGGGACCCAGTACTTC. The chain carries TRBV19 and TRBJ2-5; the match to TRBD2 covers 8 bases. Germline V gives CDR1 LNHDA, CDR2 SQIVND (reference sequence). CDR3 length equals 14 residues. The entire variable domain, with the rest obtained from reference TRBV19 and TRBJ2-5, is as follows: DGGITQSPKYLFRKEGQNVTLSCEQNLNHDAMYWYRQDPGQGLRLIYYSQIVNDFQKGDIAEGYSVSREKKESFPLTVTSAQKNPTAFYLCASSTGGRQGTQYFGPGTRLLVL.

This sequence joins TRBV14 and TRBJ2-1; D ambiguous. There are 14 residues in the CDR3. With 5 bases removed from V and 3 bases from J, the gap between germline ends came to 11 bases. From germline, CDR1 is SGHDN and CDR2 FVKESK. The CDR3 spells CASSSLGNYNEQFF. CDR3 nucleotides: TGTGCCAGCAGCTCTCTAGGAAACTACAATGAGCAGTTCTTC.

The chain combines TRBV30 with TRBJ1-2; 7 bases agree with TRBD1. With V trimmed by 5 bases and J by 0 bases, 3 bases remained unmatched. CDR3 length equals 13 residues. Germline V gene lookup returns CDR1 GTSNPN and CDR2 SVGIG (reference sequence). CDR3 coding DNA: TGTGCCTGGGGAGGGGGCCCTAACTATGGCTACACCTTC. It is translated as CAWGGGPNYGYTF.

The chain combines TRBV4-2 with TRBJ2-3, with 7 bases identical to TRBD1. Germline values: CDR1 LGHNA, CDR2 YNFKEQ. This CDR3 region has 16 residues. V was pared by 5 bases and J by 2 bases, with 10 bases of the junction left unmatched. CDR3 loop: CASSEKAGGDTDTQYF. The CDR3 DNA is TGTGCCAGCAGCGAAAAGGCAGGGGGAGACACAGATACGCAGTATTTT.

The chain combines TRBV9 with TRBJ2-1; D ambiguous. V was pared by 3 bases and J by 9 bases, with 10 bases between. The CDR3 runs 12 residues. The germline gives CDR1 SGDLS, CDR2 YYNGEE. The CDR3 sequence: CASSAPRVEQFF. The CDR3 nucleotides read TGTGCCAGCAGCGCCCCCCGGGTTGAGCAGTTCTTC.

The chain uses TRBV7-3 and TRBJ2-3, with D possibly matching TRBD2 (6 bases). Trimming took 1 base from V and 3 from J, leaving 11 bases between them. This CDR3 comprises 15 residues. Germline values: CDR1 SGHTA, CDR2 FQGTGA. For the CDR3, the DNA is TGTGCCAGCAGCTTAAATGGCGGGGAAACAGATACGCAGTATTTT. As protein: CASSLNGGETDTQYF.

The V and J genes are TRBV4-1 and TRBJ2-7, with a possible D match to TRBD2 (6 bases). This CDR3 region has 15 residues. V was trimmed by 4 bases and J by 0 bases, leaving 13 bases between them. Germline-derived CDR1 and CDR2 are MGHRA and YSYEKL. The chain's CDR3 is CASSPLRGSSYEQYF. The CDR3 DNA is TGCGCCAGCAGCCCCCTCCGGGGGAGCTCCTACGAGCAGTACTTC.

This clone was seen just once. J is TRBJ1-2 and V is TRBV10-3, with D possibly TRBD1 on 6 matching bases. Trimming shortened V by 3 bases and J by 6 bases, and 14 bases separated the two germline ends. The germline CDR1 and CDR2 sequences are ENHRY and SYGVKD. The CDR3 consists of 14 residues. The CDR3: CAISDGLAGDGYTF. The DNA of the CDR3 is TGTGCCATCAGTGACGGGTTGGCAGGGGATGGCTACACCTTC.

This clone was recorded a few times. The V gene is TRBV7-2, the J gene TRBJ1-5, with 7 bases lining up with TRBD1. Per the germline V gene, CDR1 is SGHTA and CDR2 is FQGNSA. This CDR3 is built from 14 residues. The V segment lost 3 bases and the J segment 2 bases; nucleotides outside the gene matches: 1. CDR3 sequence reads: CASSFTGGNQPQHF. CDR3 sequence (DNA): TGTGCCAGCAGCTTTACAGGGGGCAATCAGCCCCAGCATTTT.

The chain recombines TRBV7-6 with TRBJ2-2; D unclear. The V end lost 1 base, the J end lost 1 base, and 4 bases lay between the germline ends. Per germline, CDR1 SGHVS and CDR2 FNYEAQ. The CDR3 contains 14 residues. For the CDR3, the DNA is TGTGCCAGCAGCTTAGGGCAGAACACCGGGGAGCTGTTTTTT. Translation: CASSLGQNTGELFF.

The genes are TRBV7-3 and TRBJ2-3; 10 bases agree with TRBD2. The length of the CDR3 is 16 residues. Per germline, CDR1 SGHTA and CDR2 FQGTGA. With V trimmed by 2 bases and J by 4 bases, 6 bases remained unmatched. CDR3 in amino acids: CASSLQTSGKADTQYF. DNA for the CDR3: TGTGCCAGCAGCTTACAAACTAGCGGGAAGGCAGATACGCAGTATTTT.

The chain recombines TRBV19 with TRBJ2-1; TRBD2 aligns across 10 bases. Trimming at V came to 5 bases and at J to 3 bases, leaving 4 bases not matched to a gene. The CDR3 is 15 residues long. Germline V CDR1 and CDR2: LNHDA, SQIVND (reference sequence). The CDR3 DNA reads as TGTGCCAGTAGTCCGCTAGCGGGGGACTACAATGAGCAGTTCTTC. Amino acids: CASSPLAGDYNEQFF.

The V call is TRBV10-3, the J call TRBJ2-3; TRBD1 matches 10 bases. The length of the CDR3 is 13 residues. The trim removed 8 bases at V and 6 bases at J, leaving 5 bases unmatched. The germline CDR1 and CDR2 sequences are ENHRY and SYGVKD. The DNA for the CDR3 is TGTGCCATCGGGGGACAGGGGTCGGATACGCAGTATTTT. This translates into CAIGGQGSDTQYF.

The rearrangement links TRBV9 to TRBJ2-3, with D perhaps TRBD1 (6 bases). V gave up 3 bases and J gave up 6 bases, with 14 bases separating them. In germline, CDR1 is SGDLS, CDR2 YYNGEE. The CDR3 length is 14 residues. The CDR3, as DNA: TGTGCCAGCAGCGCCAGCTGGACAGCCGATACGCAGTATTTT. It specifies CASSASWTADTQYF. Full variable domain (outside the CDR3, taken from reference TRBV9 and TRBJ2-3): DSGVTQTPKHLITATGQRVTLRCSPRSGDLSVYWYQQSLDQGLQFLIQYYNGEERAKGNILERFSAQQFPDLHSELNLSSLELGDSALYFCASSASWTADTQYFGPGTRLTVL.